A selection of T cell receptor beta chains follows, all from one sample in a study of Graves' ophthalmopathy and Graves' hyperthyroidism. TCRdb reanalysed the multiplex PCR reads using MiXCR and keeps one entry per CDR3 protein. This table holds 1 million to 1.3 million distinct CDR3 sequences, about two fifths found once. Material for sequencing was peripheral blood or thyroid tissue (not recorded which). Receptors originate from an adult man with Graves' hyperthyroidism. Each CDR3 is given without its conserved first and last residue. The listing skips clone size in some rows; elsewhere it reads once, few, many or a size class.

cdr3_aa: ATSRDPGGGRGVYEQY
clone_size: -
v_call: TRBV15
j_call: TRBJ2-7

cdr3_aa: AISETDHRGAEQY
clone_size: many
v_call: TRBV10-3
j_call: TRBJ2-7

cdr3_aa: ASSPGQRNEKLF
clone_size: many
v_call: TRBV5-1
j_call: TRBJ1-4

cdr3_aa: SAEPTRTGGYSGANVLT
clone_size: -
v_call: TRBV20-1
j_call: TRBJ2-6

cdr3_aa: ASSLAPTGTGATNEKLF
clone_size: -
v_call: TRBV5-1
j_call: TRBJ1-4

cdr3_aa: ASSAVGSSYNSPLH
clone_size: -
v_call: TRBV9
j_call: TRBJ1-6

cdr3_aa: AIRGDKNYGYT
clone_size: -
v_call: TRBV10-2
j_call: TRBJ1-2

cdr3_aa: ASSPLANQETQY
clone_size: few
v_call: TRBV18
j_call: TRBJ2-5

cdr3_aa: ASSLPGSRGSYEQY
clone_size: few
v_call: TRBV7-9
j_call: TRBJ2-7

cdr3_aa: ATSGTSGGALETQY
clone_size: -
v_call: TRBV15
j_call: TRBJ2-5

cdr3_aa: AISDNRLGTGEKLF
clone_size: many
v_call: TRBV10-3
j_call: TRBJ1-4

cdr3_aa: ASTGALYGYT
clone_size: many
v_call: TRBV6-5
j_call: TRBJ1-2

cdr3_aa: SVGWSGQETQY
clone_size: -
v_call: TRBV29-1
j_call: TRBJ2-5

cdr3_aa: ASRLPGQGENSPLH
clone_size: -
v_call: TRBV10-3
j_call: TRBJ1-6

cdr3_aa: ASSQVAEDSLYGYT
clone_size: -
v_call: TRBV4-1
j_call: TRBJ1-2

cdr3_aa: ASSQAGTVNYGYT
clone_size: many
v_call: TRBV14
j_call: TRBJ1-2

cdr3_aa: ASSSHETNYGYT
clone_size: many
v_call: TRBV7-8
j_call: TRBJ1-2

cdr3_aa: ATSRNGGQGLGNQPQH
clone_size: -
v_call: TRBV15
j_call: TRBJ1-5

cdr3_aa: ATSDSPTGGEETQY
clone_size: many
v_call: TRBV24-1
j_call: TRBJ2-5

cdr3_aa: AWTGVSSYNSPLH
clone_size: few
v_call: TRBV30
j_call: TRBJ1-6

cdr3_aa: ASSDRDRGLGGELF
clone_size: many
v_call: TRBV25-1
j_call: TRBJ2-2

cdr3_aa: ASSGRRDTDYGYT
clone_size: -
v_call: TRBV7-8
j_call: TRBJ1-2

cdr3_aa: SARETGVTGELF
clone_size: -
v_call: TRBV20-1
j_call: TRBJ2-2

cdr3_aa: ASSLWGIQETQY
clone_size: -
v_call: TRBV6-2/TRBV6-3
j_call: TRBJ2-5

cdr3_aa: AIQTESFQQY
clone_size: many
v_call: TRBV10-3
j_call: TRBJ2-7

cdr3_aa: ASSRDRAHF
clone_size: -
v_call: TRBV10-2
j_call: TRBJ1-1

cdr3_aa: ASRTGPGGQY
clone_size: few
v_call: TRBV6-6
j_call: TRBJ2-7

cdr3_aa: ASSVGGANQETQY
clone_size: many
v_call: TRBV9
j_call: TRBJ2-5

cdr3_aa: ASSEFSGGDEQY
clone_size: many
v_call: TRBV2
j_call: TRBJ2-7

cdr3_aa: ASSYSGSVQY
clone_size: -
v_call: TRBV25-1
j_call: TRBJ2-7

cdr3_aa: ASSFRVESYEQY
clone_size: many
v_call: TRBV5-1
j_call: TRBJ2-7

cdr3_aa: ASSVDPGQMETQY
clone_size: -
v_call: TRBV9
j_call: TRBJ2-5

cdr3_aa: SAQRGGRETQY
clone_size: many
v_call: TRBV20-1
j_call: TRBJ2-5

cdr3_aa: SVMTGPYEQY
clone_size: many
v_call: TRBV29-1
j_call: TRBJ2-7

cdr3_aa: ASSLVASEKTQY
clone_size: many
v_call: TRBV7-6
j_call: TRBJ2-5

cdr3_aa: AISDLSQGNTGELF
clone_size: -
v_call: TRBV10-3
j_call: TRBJ2-2

cdr3_aa: ASSQTTGRRGYT
clone_size: -
v_call: TRBV7-9
j_call: TRBJ1-2

cdr3_aa: ASSLMIQENEQY
clone_size: few
v_call: TRBV11-2
j_call: TRBJ2-7